A selection of T cell receptor beta chains follows, all from one sample in a study of blood T cells in healthy people across ages. TCRdb itself ran the 5' RACE reads through MiXCR, one entry per CDR3 protein. The top ten clones hold approximately 20% of a sample with about 800,000 distinct CDR3 sequences, nearly 60% of them seen once. Sequenced material: blood. These TCRs come from a man between 25 and 39 years old in good health. CDR3s include the opening cysteine and the closing phenylalanine or tryptophan. A D gene is named only where the DNA matches it firmly. Some rows mark clone size as missing; the rest say once, few, many or name a class of expanded clone.

d_gene: TRBD1
abundance: -
j_gene: TRBJ1-2
v_gene: TRBV12-3/TRBV12-4
CDR3aa: CASTRTGGNGYSF
CDR3nt: TGTGCCAGCACCCGGACAGGGGGAAATGGCTACAGCTTC

d_gene: TRBD1
abundance: -
j_gene: TRBJ1-6
v_gene: TRBV20-1
CDR3aa: CSARGESSYNSPLHF
CDR3nt: TGCAGTGCCAGGGGGGAAAGCTCCTATAATTCACCCCTCCACTTT

d_gene: -
abundance: -
j_gene: TRBJ1-2
v_gene: TRBV4-1
CDR3aa: CASSQADRPDHTF
CDR3nt: TGCGCCAGCAGCCAAGCTGACAGGCCAGATCACACCTTC

d_gene: -
abundance: -
j_gene: TRBJ2-4
v_gene: TRBV2
CDR3aa: CASISGLAKNIQYF
CDR3nt: TGTGCCAGCATCTCCGGCCTAGCCAAAAACATTCAGTACTTC

d_gene: -
abundance: -
j_gene: TRBJ1-2
v_gene: TRBV29-1
CDR3aa: CSVPQAPHGYTF
CDR3nt: TGCAGCGTTCCGCAGGCTCCGCATGGCTACACCTTC

d_gene: -
abundance: few
j_gene: TRBJ1-2
v_gene: TRBV20-1
CDR3aa: CSAIGATFPYGYTF
CDR3nt: TGCAGTGCTATTGGAGCAACTTTTCCCTATGGCTACACCTTC

d_gene: TRBD1
abundance: -
j_gene: TRBJ2-7
v_gene: TRBV28
CDR3aa: CASSFIRAGGGEQYF
CDR3nt: TGTGCCAGCAGTTTCATTAGGGCAGGGGGCGGGGAGCAGTACTTC

d_gene: -
abundance: once
j_gene: TRBJ2-7
v_gene: TRBV5-6
CDR3aa: CASSFLEVYEQYF
CDR3nt: TGTGCCAGCAGCTTTTTGGAGGTTTACGAGCAGTACTTC

d_gene: TRBD2
abundance: -
j_gene: TRBJ2-3
v_gene: TRBV28
CDR3aa: CASSSLAGGPSSTDTQYF
CDR3nt: TGTGCCAGCAGTTCCCTAGCGGGAGGGCCATCTAGCACAGATACGCAGTATTTT

d_gene: TRBD2
abundance: many
j_gene: TRBJ2-3
v_gene: TRBV20-1
CDR3aa: CSARRPGLGTDTQYF
CDR3nt: TGCAGTGCTCGTAGACCGGGACTAGGCACGGATACGCAGTATTTT

d_gene: TRBD1
abundance: few
j_gene: TRBJ2-7
v_gene: TRBV5-5
CDR3aa: CASSLGGGVAYEQYF
CDR3nt: TGTGCCAGCAGCTTGGGAGGGGGCGTAGCCTACGAGCAGTACTTC

d_gene: -
abundance: -
j_gene: TRBJ2-1
v_gene: TRBV7-2
CDR3aa: CASSLSRRQLNEQFF
CDR3nt: TGTGCCAGCAGCTTGAGCCGGCGACAGCTCAATGAGCAGTTCTTC

d_gene: -
abundance: -
j_gene: TRBJ2-7
v_gene: TRBV30
CDR3aa: CAWMGAISYEQYF
CDR3nt: TGTGCCTGGATGGGGGCCATCTCCTACGAGCAGTACTTC

d_gene: TRBD2
abundance: few
j_gene: TRBJ2-7
v_gene: TRBV7-8
CDR3aa: CASSLFAGVGSYEQYF
CDR3nt: TGTGCCAGCAGCTTATTTGCGGGAGTGGGCTCCTACGAGCAGTACTTC

d_gene: -
abundance: few
j_gene: TRBJ2-4
v_gene: TRBV11-1
CDR3aa: CASSSGLARGNIQYF
CDR3nt: TGTGCCAGCAGCTCCGGACTAGCCAGGGGGAACATTCAGTACTTC

d_gene: TRBD2
abundance: -
j_gene: TRBJ2-1
v_gene: TRBV24-1
CDR3aa: CATSDPRTSGGRDEQFF
CDR3nt: TGTGCCACCAGTGATCCCCGGACTAGCGGGGGGAGGGATGAGCAGTTCTTC

d_gene: -
abundance: -
j_gene: TRBJ2-3
v_gene: TRBV29-1
CDR3aa: CSVRDSISTDTQYF
CDR3nt: TGCAGCGTTAGGGACTCTATAAGCACAGATACGCAGTATTTT

d_gene: -
abundance: -
j_gene: TRBJ2-5
v_gene: TRBV5-5
CDR3aa: CASTEGHMGYVETQYF
CDR3nt: TGTGCCAGCACCGAAGGCCACATGGGCTATGTCGAGACCCAGTACTTC

d_gene: -
abundance: -
j_gene: TRBJ1-6
v_gene: TRBV27
CDR3aa: CASRSGISPLHF
CDR3nt: TGTGCCAGCAGATCGGGTATCTCACCCCTCCACTTT

d_gene: -
abundance: -
j_gene: TRBJ1-2
v_gene: TRBV7-2
CDR3aa: CASSLNDVGYTF
CDR3nt: TGTGCCAGCAGCTTGAACGACGTGGGCTACACCTTC

d_gene: TRBD2
abundance: many
j_gene: TRBJ2-7
v_gene: TRBV7-2
CDR3aa: CASSESSGYEQYF
CDR3nt: TGTGCCAGCAGCGAATCTAGCGGCTACGAGCAGTACTTC

d_gene: -
abundance: -
j_gene: TRBJ1-4
v_gene: TRBV28
CDR3aa: CASSFFGIGITNEKLFF
CDR3nt: TGTGCCAGCAGTTTTTTCGGAATAGGGATAACTAATGAAAAACTGTTTTTT

d_gene: -
abundance: -
j_gene: TRBJ2-5
v_gene: TRBV5-1
CDR3aa: CASSLGGSAETQYF
CDR3nt: TGCGCCAGCAGCTTGGGGGGGTCGGCTGAGACCCAGTACTTC

d_gene: -
abundance: -
j_gene: TRBJ2-7
v_gene: TRBV12-3/TRBV12-4
CDR3aa: CASRPVGDIREQYF
CDR3nt: TGTGCCAGCAGACCGGTTGGGGATATTCGCGAGCAGTACTTC

d_gene: -
abundance: -
j_gene: TRBJ2-7
v_gene: TRBV21-1
CDR3aa: CASRGGTLTGCLYEQYF
CDR3nt: TGTGCCAGCCGGGGCGGTACCTTGACAGGTTGCCTCTACGAGCAGTACTTC

d_gene: -
abundance: -
j_gene: TRBJ1-4
v_gene: TRBV6-5
CDR3aa: CASSYSSQDEKLFF
CDR3nt: TGTGCCAGCAGTTACTCGAGTCAGGATGAAAAACTGTTTTTT

d_gene: TRBD1
abundance: -
j_gene: TRBJ1-1
v_gene: TRBV7-2
CDR3aa: CASSSGGGFSVAEAFF
CDR3nt: TGTGCCAGCAGCTCAGGGGGAGGCTTTTCCGTCGCTGAAGCTTTCTTT

d_gene: TRBD1
abundance: -
j_gene: TRBJ1-6
v_gene: TRBV20-1
CDR3aa: CSAADRGASSYNSPPHF
CDR3nt: TGCAGTGCCGCGGACAGGGGGGCTAGCTCCTATAATTCACCCCCCCACTTT

d_gene: -
abundance: -
j_gene: TRBJ1-6
v_gene: TRBV7-2
CDR3aa: CASSLRSRDRKADLHF
CDR3nt: TGTGCCAGCAGCTTAAGGTCGCGGGATCGGAAAGCCGACCTCCACTTT

d_gene: -
abundance: -
j_gene: TRBJ1-4
v_gene: TRBV15
CDR3aa: CATSRGRGGDQEKLFF
CDR3nt: TGTGCCACCAGCAGAGGCCGCGGAGGGGACCAGGAAAAACTGTTTTTT

d_gene: TRBD2
abundance: -
j_gene: TRBJ2-1
v_gene: TRBV28
CDR3aa: CASSSGLAGGWNEQFF
CDR3nt: TGTGCCAGCAGTTCCGGACTAGCGGGAGGGTGGAATGAGCAGTTCTTC

d_gene: -
abundance: -
j_gene: TRBJ1-1
v_gene: TRBV7-2
CDR3aa: CASSRQAVSNTEAFF
CDR3nt: TGTGCCAGCAGCAGACAGGCTGTCAGTAACACTGAAGCTTTCTTT

d_gene: -
abundance: few
j_gene: TRBJ2-7
v_gene: TRBV7-9
CDR3aa: CASSQVLRSGEQYF
CDR3nt: TGTGCCAGCAGCCAAGTACTCAGGTCGGGCGAGCAGTACTTC

d_gene: -
abundance: few
j_gene: TRBJ2-7
v_gene: TRBV4-3
CDR3aa: CASSQDRTPSYEQYF
CDR3nt: TGCGCCAGCAGCCAAGATCGAACGCCCTCCTACGAGCAGTACTTC

d_gene: TRBD2
abundance: once
j_gene: TRBJ2-5
v_gene: TRBV20-1
CDR3aa: CSARDRREGRETQYF
CDR3nt: TGCAGTGCTAGAGATCGGCGGGAGGGTCGAGAGACCCAGTACTTC

d_gene: -
abundance: few
j_gene: TRBJ2-5
v_gene: TRBV6-2/TRBV6-3
CDR3aa: CASSSGPGPKFKETQYF
CDR3nt: TGTGCCAGCAGTTCCGGCCCGGGACCCAAGTTCAAGGAGACCCAGTACTTC

d_gene: TRBD1
abundance: -
j_gene: TRBJ1-1
v_gene: TRBV12-3/TRBV12-4
CDR3aa: CASSPHTGQGWAEAFF
CDR3nt: TGTGCCAGCAGTCCGCATACGGGACAGGGGTGGGCCGAAGCTTTCTTT

d_gene: -
abundance: -
j_gene: TRBJ1-2
v_gene: TRBV20-1
CDR3aa: CSASSGISLYGYTF
CDR3nt: TGCAGTGCTAGCAGTGGGATCTCATTATATGGCTACACCTTC

d_gene: -
abundance: -
j_gene: TRBJ2-1
v_gene: TRBV13
CDR3aa: CTSSLGARNEQFF
CDR3nt: TGTACCAGCAGCTTGGGTGCTAGGAATGAGCAGTTCTTC

d_gene: TRBD2
abundance: few
j_gene: TRBJ2-5
v_gene: TRBV5-1
CDR3aa: CASSPGTSGLETQYF
CDR3nt: TGCGCCAGCAGCCCCGGGACTAGCGGGCTAGAGACCCAGTACTTC

d_gene: TRBD2
abundance: -
j_gene: TRBJ2-1
v_gene: TRBV3-1
CDR3aa: CASSQERGTSGYNEQFF
CDR3nt: TGTGCCAGCAGCCAAGAAAGGGGAACTAGCGGTTACAATGAGCAGTTCTTC

d_gene: -
abundance: once
j_gene: TRBJ2-7
v_gene: TRBV29-1
CDR3aa: CSVEEPYEQYF
CDR3nt: TGCAGCGTTGAAGAACCCTACGAGCAGTACTTC

d_gene: TRBD2
abundance: -
j_gene: TRBJ2-1
v_gene: TRBV20-1
CDR3aa: CSARAVSGSRNEQFF
CDR3nt: TGCAGTGCTAGAGCGGTTAGCGGGAGTCGAAATGAGCAGTTCTTC

d_gene: -
abundance: -
j_gene: TRBJ2-7
v_gene: TRBV9
CDR3aa: CASSVGGGSKPGLYEQYF
CDR3nt: TGTGCCAGCAGCGTAGGAGGTGGTTCCAAACCCGGCTTGTACGAGCAGTACTTC

d_gene: -
abundance: -
j_gene: TRBJ2-3
v_gene: TRBV7-2
CDR3aa: CASSWAPGGTDTQYF
CDR3nt: TGTGCCAGCAGCTGGGCCCCCGGGGGCACAGATACGCAGTATTTT

d_gene: TRBD2
abundance: once
j_gene: TRBJ2-7
v_gene: TRBV13
CDR3aa: CASSEHGGGYEQYF
CDR3nt: TGTGCCAGCAGCGAACACGGGGGGGGCTACGAGCAGTACTTC

d_gene: -
abundance: -
j_gene: TRBJ1-1
v_gene: TRBV30
CDR3aa: CAWIFFAEAFF
CDR3nt: TGTGCCTGGATCTTTTTCGCTGAAGCTTTCTTT

d_gene: -
abundance: -
j_gene: TRBJ2-1
v_gene: TRBV20-1
CDR3aa: CSASPLSGYNEQFF
CDR3nt: TGCAGTGCTAGCCCCCTGAGCGGATACAATGAGCAGTTCTTC

d_gene: TRBD1
abundance: -
j_gene: TRBJ2-3
v_gene: TRBV3-1
CDR3aa: CASSQRDRAIADTQYF
CDR3nt: TGTGCCAGCAGCCAAAGGGACAGGGCGATTGCAGATACGCAGTATTTT

d_gene: TRBD1
abundance: -
j_gene: TRBJ2-5
v_gene: TRBV29-1
CDR3aa: CSVEEPGQQETQYF
CDR3nt: TGCAGCGTTGAAGAACCGGGACAGCAAGAGACCCAGTACTTC

d_gene: -
abundance: once
j_gene: TRBJ1-2
v_gene: TRBV12-3/TRBV12-4
CDR3aa: CASSLASRGYTF
CDR3nt: TGTGCCAGCAGCCTGGCGTCGCGTGGCTACACCTTC

d_gene: TRBD2
abundance: few
j_gene: TRBJ2-7
v_gene: TRBV20-1
CDR3aa: CSATTNLGTSVYEQYF
CDR3nt: TGCAGTGCTACCACCAATTTAGGGACTAGCGTCTACGAGCAGTACTTC

d_gene: TRBD2
abundance: -
j_gene: TRBJ2-1
v_gene: TRBV6-2/TRBV6-3
CDR3aa: CASMLGGASGRENEQFF
CDR3nt: TGTGCCAGCATGCTAGGAGGGGCTAGCGGGAGGGAAAATGAGCAGTTCTTC

d_gene: TRBD1
abundance: few
j_gene: TRBJ1-6
v_gene: TRBV20-1
CDR3aa: CSATGQGAAGNSPLHF
CDR3nt: TGCAGTGCTACGGGACAGGGGGCGGCTGGTAATTCACCCCTCCACTTT

d_gene: -
abundance: -
j_gene: TRBJ2-7
v_gene: TRBV4-1
CDR3aa: CASSQVPSNGYVQYF
CDR3nt: TGCGCCAGCAGCCAAGTCCCTAGTAACGGTTACGTGCAGTACTTC

d_gene: TRBD1
abundance: -
j_gene: TRBJ1-6
v_gene: TRBV3-1
CDR3aa: CASSGTGYNSPLHF
CDR3nt: TGTGCCAGCAGCGGGACAGGATATAATTCACCCCTCCACTTT

d_gene: -
abundance: -
j_gene: TRBJ2-7
v_gene: TRBV5-1
CDR3aa: CASSPRTDQNEQYF
CDR3nt: TGCGCCAGCAGCCCCCGGACAGACCAAAATGAGCAGTACTTC

d_gene: -
abundance: -
j_gene: TRBJ2-5
v_gene: TRBV10-3
CDR3aa: CAIREGFQETQYF
CDR3nt: TGTGCCATCAGGGAGGGGTTCCAAGAGACCCAGTACTTC

d_gene: -
abundance: once
j_gene: TRBJ1-1
v_gene: TRBV10-3
CDR3aa: CAINPRANTEAFF
CDR3nt: TGTGCCATCAACCCCAGGGCGAACACTGAAGCTTTCTTT

d_gene: -
abundance: -
j_gene: TRBJ2-2
v_gene: TRBV14
CDR3aa: CASSQRTGPGELFF
CDR3nt: TGTGCCAGCAGCCAACGCACAGGGCCCGGGGAGCTGTTTTTT